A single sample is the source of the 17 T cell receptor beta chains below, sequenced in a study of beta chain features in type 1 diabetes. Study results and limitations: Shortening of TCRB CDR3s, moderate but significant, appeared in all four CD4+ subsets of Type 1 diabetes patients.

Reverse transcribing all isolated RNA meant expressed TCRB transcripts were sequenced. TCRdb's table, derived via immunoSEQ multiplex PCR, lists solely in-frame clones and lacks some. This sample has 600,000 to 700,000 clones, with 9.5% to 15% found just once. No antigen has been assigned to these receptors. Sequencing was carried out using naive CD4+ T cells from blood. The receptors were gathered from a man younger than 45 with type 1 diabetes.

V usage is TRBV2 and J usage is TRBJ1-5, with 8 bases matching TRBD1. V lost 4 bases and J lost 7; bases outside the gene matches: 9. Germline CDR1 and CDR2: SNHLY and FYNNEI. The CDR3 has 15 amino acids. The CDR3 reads CASSGRGRFEQPQHF. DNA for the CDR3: TGTGCCAGCAGTGGCAGGGGGCGGTTCGAACAGCCCCAGCATTTT. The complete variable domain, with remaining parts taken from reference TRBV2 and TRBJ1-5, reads EPEVTQTPSHQVTQMGQEVILRCVPISNHLYFYWYRQILGQKVEFLVSFYNNEISEKSEIFDDQFSVERPDGSNFTLKIRSTKLEDSAMYFCASSGRGRFEQPQHFGDGTRLSIL.

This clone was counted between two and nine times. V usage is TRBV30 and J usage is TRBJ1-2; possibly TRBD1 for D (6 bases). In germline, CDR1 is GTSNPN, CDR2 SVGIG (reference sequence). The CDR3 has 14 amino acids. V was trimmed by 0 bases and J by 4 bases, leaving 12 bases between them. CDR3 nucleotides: TGTGCCTGGAGTGTCACAGGGACCTTCTATGGCTACACCTTC. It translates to CAWSVTGTFYGYTF.

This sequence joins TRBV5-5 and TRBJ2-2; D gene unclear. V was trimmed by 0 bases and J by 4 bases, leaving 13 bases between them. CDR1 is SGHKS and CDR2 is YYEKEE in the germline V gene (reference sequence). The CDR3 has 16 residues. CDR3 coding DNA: TGTGCCAGCAGCTTGGCCATGAACCTGCTCACCGGGGAGCTGTTTTTT. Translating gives CASSLAMNLLTGELFF.

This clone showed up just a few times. For the CDR3, the DNA is TGTGCCAGCAGCCCGGGACAGGCGGCTGAAAAACTGTTTTTT. Translation gives CASSPGQAAEKLFF. The chain recombines TRBV7-2 with TRBJ1-4; 8 bases fit TRBD1. J gave up 7 bases and V 5 bases, and 6 bases lay outside the gene matches. Germline loops: CDR1 SGHTA, CDR2 FQGNSA. There are 14 residues in the CDR3.

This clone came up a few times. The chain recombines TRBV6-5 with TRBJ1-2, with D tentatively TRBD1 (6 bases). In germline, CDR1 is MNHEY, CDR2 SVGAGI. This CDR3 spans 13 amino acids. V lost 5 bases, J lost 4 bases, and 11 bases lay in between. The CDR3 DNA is TGTGCCAGCAGTCCACAGGACAGCTATGGCTACACCTTC. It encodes CASSPQDSYGYTF.

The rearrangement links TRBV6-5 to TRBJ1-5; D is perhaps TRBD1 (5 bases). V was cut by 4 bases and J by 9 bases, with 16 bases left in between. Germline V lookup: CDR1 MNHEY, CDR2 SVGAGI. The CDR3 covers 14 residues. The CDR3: CASSSEQAIGPQHF. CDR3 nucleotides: TGTGCCAGCAGTTCGGAACAGGCAATCGGGCCCCAGCATTTT.

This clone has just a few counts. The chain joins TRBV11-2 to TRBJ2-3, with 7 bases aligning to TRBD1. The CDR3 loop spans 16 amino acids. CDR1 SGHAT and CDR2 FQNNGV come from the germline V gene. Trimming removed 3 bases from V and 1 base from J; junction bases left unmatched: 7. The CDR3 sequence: CASSLGDSQGTDTQYF. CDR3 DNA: TGTGCCAGCAGCTTGGGGGACAGTCAGGGCACAGATACGCAGTATTTT.

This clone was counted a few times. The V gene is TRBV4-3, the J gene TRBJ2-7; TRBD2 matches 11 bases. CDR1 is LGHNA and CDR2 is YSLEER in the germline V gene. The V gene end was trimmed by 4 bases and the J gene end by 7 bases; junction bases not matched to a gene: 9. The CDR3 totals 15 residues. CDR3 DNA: TGCGCCAGCAGCCGAAATATAGCGGGGGGGAGTGAGCAGTACTTC. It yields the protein CASSRNIAGGSEQYF.

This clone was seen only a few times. The CDR3 reads CASSIEQISPHTGELFF. Here the CDR3 DNA reads TGTGCCAGTAGTATAGAACAAATCTCGCCCCACACCGGGGAGCTGTTTTTT. The rearrangement links TRBV19 to TRBJ2-2; D gene unclear. The CDR3 has 17 amino acids. The V and J ends lost 0 bases and 3 bases respectively, with 14 bases between them. Germline V CDR1 and CDR2: LNHDA, SQIVND (reference sequence).

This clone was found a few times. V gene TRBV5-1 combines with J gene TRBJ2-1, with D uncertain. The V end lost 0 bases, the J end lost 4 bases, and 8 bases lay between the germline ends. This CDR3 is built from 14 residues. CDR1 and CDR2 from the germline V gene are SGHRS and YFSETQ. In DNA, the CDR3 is TGCGCCAGCAGCTTGGTGGACGGATACAATGAGCAGTTCTTC. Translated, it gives CASSLVDGYNEQFF.

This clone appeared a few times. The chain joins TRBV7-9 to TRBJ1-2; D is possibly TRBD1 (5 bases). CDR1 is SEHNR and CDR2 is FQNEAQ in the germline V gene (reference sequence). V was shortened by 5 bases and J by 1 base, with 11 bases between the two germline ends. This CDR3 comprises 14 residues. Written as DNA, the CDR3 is TGTGCCAGCAGCCCCGGGACCAGTAACTATGGCTACACCTTC. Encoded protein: CASSPGTSNYGYTF.

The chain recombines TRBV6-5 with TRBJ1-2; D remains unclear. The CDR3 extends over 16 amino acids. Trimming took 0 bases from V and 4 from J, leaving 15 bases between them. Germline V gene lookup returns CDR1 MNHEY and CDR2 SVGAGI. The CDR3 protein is CASSYSKQPVRYGYTF. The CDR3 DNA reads TGTGCCAGCAGTTACTCGAAGCAGCCCGTTCGCTATGGCTACACCTTC.

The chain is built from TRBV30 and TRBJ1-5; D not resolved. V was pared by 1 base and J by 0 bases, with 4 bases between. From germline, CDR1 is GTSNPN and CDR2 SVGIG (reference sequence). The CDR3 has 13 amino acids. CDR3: CAWSGISNQPQHF. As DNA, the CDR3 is TGTGCCTGGAGTGGAATTAGCAATCAGCCCCAGCATTTT.

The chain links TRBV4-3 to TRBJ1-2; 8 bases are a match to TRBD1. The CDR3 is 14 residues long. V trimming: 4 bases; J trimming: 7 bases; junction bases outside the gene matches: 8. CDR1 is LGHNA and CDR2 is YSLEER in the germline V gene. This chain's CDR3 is CASSRTDRGAGYTF. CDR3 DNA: TGCGCCAGCAGCCGCACAGACAGGGGAGCTGGCTACACCTTC.

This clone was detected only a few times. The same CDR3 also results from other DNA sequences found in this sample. The CDR3 reads CASSVGGETQYF. CDR3 sequence (DNA): TGTGCCAGCAGCGTAGGGGGGGAGACCCAGTACTTC. V and J are TRBV9 and TRBJ2-5; either TRBD1 or TRBD2 may fit D (5 bases each). Trimming took off 0 bases at V and 5 bases at J, with 5 bases between the two ends. Germline CDR1 is SGDLS and CDR2 is YYNGEE. The CDR3 has 12 residues.

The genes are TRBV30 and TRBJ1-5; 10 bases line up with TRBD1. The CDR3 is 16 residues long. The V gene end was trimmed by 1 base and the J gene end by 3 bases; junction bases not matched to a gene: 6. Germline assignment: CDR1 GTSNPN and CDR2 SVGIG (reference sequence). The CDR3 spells CAWSGPGQGFNQPQHF. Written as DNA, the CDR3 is TGTGCCTGGAGTGGACCGGGACAGGGGTTCAATCAGCCCCAGCATTTT.

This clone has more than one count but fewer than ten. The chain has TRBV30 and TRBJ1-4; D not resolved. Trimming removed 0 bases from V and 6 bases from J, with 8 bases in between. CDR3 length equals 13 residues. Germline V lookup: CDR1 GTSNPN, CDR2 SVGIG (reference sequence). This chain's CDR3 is CAWSVRRDEKLFF. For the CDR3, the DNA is TGTGCCTGGAGTGTACGACGGGATGAAAAACTGTTTTTT.